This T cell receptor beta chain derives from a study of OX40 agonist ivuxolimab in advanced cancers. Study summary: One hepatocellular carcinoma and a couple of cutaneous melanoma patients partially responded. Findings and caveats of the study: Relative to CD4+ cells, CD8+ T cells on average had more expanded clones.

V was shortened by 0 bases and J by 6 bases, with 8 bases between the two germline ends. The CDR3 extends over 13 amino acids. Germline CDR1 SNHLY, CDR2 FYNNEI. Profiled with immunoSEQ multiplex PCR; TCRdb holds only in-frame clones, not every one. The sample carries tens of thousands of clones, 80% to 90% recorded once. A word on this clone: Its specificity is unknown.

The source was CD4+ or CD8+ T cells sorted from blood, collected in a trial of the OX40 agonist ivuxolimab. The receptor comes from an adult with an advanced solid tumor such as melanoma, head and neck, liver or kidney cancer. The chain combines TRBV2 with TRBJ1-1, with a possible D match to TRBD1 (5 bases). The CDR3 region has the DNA TGTGCCAGCAGTGAAGCTTGGGGCCCTGAAGCTTTCTTT. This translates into CASSEAWGPEAFF.